The rows below give T cell receptor beta chains drawn from one sample of a study of human T cells and chemical hapten exposure. TCRdb used MiXCR to reprocess the RACE reads, holding one entry per CDR3 protein. In the table there are 80,000 to 100,000 distinct CDR3 sequences, 27% of which are singletons. Sequencing was performed on whole blood, taken in connection with sensitization to the hapten diphenylcyclopropenone (DPC). The receptors originated from a man in his forties with alopecia areata. Some clones in this sample may be carry-over from other donors' samples. CDR3s include the opening cysteine and the closing phenylalanine or tryptophan. The D gene is left open where the match is weak. The size entry is marked missing in some rows and otherwise reads once, few, many or a size class.

size	D	V	J	DNA	CDR3
once	NA	TRBV14	TRBJ2-7	TGTGCCAGCAGCCAAGGGGCCGGGGGCCGGGACGAGCAGTACTTC	CASSQGAGGRDEQYF
NA	TRBD1	TRBV14	TRBJ1-1	TGTGCCAGCAGCCAAGAAAGGACAGGGGGCATCAGGCACACTGAAGCTTTCTTT	CASSQERTGGIRHTEAFF
NA	NA	TRBV9	TRBJ2-7	TGTGCCAGCAGCGTAGGCGGGGAGAGCTCCTACGAGCAGTACTTC	CASSVGGESSYEQYF
NA	NA	TRBV18	TRBJ2-4	TGTGCCAGCTCTCAATACGCAGTCATGGCCAAAAACATTCAGTACTTC	CASSQYAVMAKNIQYF
few	TRBD2	TRBV7-6	TRBJ2-1	TGTGCCAGCAGCCGTACTAGCGAGGCTGGCAATGAGCAGTTCTTC	CASSRTSEAGNEQFF
NA	TRBD2	TRBV7-9	TRBJ2-5	TGTGCCAGCAGTATCCGACTAGCGGGTCTAACTGCGGAGACCCAGTACTTC	CASSIRLAGLTAETQYF
few	NA	TRBV28	TRBJ2-7	TGTGCCAGCAGTTTTGGTCCTAGAGGGGGCGAGCAGTACTTC	CASSFGPRGGEQYF
NA	NA	TRBV3-1	TRBJ2-7	TGTGCCAGCAGCCAAGTGGCAGGGAGGAACGAGCAGTACTTC	CASSQVAGRNEQYF
NA	NA	TRBV12-3/TRBV12-4	TRBJ1-2	TGTGCCAGCAGTTCCCCCGGGAAGAGCGACACCTTC	CASSSPGKSDTF
NA	NA	TRBV7-6	TRBJ1-1	TGTGCCAGCAGCTTCATGAAGGGCGAACATAAACAGAACACTGAAGCTTTCTTT	CASSFMKGEHKQNTEAFF
NA	NA	TRBV21-1	TRBJ2-5	TGTGCCAGCAGCAAAGGAGAAGAGACCCAGTACTTC	CASSKGEETQYF
NA	NA	TRBV27	TRBJ1-3	TGTGCCAGCAGTTTAAGGGCCAGCCTCTCTGGAAACACCATATATTTT	CASSLRASLSGNTIYF
few	NA	TRBV25-1	TRBJ2-7	TGTGCCAGCAGTGAATTTTTCGAGCAGTACTTC	CASSEFFEQYF
few	NA	TRBV6-6	TRBJ1-5	TGTGCCAGCAGTTACCGGGAGCCTGGGCCCCAGCATTTT	CASSYREPGPQHF
NA	NA	TRBV24-1	TRBJ2-1	TGTGCCACCAGTGGGGTCCCAATCAATGAGCAGTTCTTC	CATSGVPINEQFF
few	TRBD1	TRBV7-6	TRBJ1-6	TGTGCCACCGGACAGGAAAATAATTCACCCCTCCACTTT	CATGQENNSPLHF
few	TRBD2	TRBV30	TRBJ2-1	TGTGCCTGGAGTGTACGGGGGAGGGTGTACAATGAGCAGTTCTTC	CAWSVRGRVYNEQFF
few	NA	TRBV20-1	TRBJ1-2	TGCAGTGCCGGAGGGGATAGAGCTAACTATGGCTACACCTTC	CSAGGDRANYGYTF
few	TRBD2	TRBV27	TRBJ2-1	TGTGCCAGCAGTTTAGGGACTAGCGGGATCAATGAGCAGTTCTTC	CASSLGTSGINEQFF
few	NA	TRBV11-2	TRBJ2-5	TGTGCCAGCAGCCTTACCGGAGGACAAGAGACCCAGTACTTC	CASSLTGGQETQYF
few	NA	TRBV29-1	TRBJ2-3	TGCAGCGTTGACAGGGAATTCGGGGGTGAGACGCAGTATTTT	CSVDREFGGETQYF
few	NA	TRBV6-5	TRBJ1-5	TGTGCCAGCAGTTATACAGGATCTGGCAATCAGCCCCAGCATTTT	CASSYTGSGNQPQHF
NA	NA	TRBV28	TRBJ1-1	TGTGCCAGCAGTTCCCCTGAGGGGGGGCCCACTGAAGCTTTCTTT	CASSSPEGGPTEAFF
many	NA	TRBV20-1	TRBJ2-3	TGCAGTGCTAGAGGAGTACGGGGGCAGTATTTT	CSARGVRGQYF
NA	NA	TRBV20-1	TRBJ2-7	TGCAGTGCTACATGCTCCTACGAGCAGTACTTC	CSATCSYEQYF
NA	TRBD2	TRBV5-1	TRBJ2-1	TGCGCCAGCAGCTTACTAGCGCGCTCCTACAATGAGCAGTTCTTC	CASSLLARSYNEQFF
few	NA	TRBV29-1	TRBJ1-3	TGCAGCGTTTTTGGGACCAACTCTGGAAACACCATATATTTT	CSVFGTNSGNTIYF